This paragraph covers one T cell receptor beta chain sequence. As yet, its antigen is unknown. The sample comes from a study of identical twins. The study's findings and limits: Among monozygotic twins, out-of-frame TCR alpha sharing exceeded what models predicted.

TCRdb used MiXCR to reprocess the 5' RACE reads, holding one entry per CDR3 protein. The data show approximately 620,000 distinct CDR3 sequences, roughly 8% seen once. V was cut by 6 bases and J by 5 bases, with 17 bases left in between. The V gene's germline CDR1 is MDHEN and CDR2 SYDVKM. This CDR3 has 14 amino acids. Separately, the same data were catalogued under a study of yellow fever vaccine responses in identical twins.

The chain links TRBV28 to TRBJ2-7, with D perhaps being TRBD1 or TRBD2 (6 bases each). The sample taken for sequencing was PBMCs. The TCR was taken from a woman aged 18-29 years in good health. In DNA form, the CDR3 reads TGTGCCAGCAGACTGGGGGGCGGGGACAACGAGCAGTACTTC. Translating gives CASRLGGGDNEQYF.